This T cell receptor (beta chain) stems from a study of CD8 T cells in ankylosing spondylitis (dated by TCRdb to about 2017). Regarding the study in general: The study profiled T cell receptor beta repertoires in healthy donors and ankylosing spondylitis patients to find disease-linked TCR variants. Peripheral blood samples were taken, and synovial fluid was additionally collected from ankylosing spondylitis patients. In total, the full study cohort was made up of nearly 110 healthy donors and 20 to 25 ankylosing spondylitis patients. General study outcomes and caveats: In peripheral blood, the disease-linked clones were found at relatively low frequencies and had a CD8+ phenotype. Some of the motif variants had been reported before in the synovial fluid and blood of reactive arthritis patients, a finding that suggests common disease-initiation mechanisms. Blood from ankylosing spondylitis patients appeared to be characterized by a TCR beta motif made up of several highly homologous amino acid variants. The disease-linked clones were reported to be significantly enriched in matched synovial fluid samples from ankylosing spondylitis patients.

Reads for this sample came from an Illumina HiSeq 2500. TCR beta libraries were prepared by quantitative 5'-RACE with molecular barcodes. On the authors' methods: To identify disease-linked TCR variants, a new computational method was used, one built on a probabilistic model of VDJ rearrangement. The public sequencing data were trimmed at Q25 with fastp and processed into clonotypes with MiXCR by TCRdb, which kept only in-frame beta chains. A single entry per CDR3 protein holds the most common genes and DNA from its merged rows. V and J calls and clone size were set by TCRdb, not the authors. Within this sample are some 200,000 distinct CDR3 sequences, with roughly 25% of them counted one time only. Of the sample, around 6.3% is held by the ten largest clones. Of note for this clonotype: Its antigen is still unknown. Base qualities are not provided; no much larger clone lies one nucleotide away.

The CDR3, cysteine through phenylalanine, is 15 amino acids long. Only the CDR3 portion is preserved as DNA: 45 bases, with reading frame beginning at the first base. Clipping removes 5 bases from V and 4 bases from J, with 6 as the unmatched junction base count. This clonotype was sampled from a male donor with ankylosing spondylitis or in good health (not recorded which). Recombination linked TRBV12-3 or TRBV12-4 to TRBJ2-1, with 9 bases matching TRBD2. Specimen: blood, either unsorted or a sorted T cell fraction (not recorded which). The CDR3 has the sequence CASSQGLARYNEQFF. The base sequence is TGTGCCAGCAGTCAGGGACTAGCCCGATACAATGAGCAGTTCTTC.